The 9 T cell receptor beta chains in this list originate from one sample, sequenced in a study of OX40 agonist ivuxolimab in advanced cancers. Libraries were prepared by immunoSEQ multiplex PCR; TCRdb keeps only in-frame clonotypes and omits some of them. The sample has under 80,000 clones, 85% seen once; the top ten hold under 0.55%. The sample in question was CD4+ or CD8+ T cells sorted from blood, obtained in a trial of the OX40 agonist ivuxolimab. These receptors all come from an adult with an advanced solid tumor such as melanoma, head and neck, liver or kidney cancer.

CDR3 sequence (DNA): TGTGCCAGCAGCGCGGGAGTTGACCGGGAGCTGTTTTTT. Protein: CASSAGVDRELFF. The chain joins TRBV9 to TRBJ2-2, with a possible D match to TRBD2 (6 bases). V lost 3 bases and J 9 bases, leaving 12 bases between the germline ends. Looked up from germline, CDR1 is SGDLS and CDR2 is YYNGEE. The CDR3 is made up of 13 amino acids.

V and J are TRBV5-1 and TRBJ2-2; D gene unclear. V was shortened by 2 bases and J by 0 bases, with 8 bases between the two germline ends. Germline V gives CDR1 SGHRS, CDR2 YFSETQ. The CDR3 is 15 amino acids. As DNA, the CDR3 is TGCGCCAGCAGCTTCCACAACGCGAACACCGGGGAGCTGTTTTTT. Protein product: CASSFHNANTGELFF.

The V call is TRBV27, the J call TRBJ1-6; 10 nucleotides align to TRBD1. This CDR3 is built from 15 residues. The V gene end was trimmed by 5 bases and the J gene end by 10 bases; junction bases not matched to a gene: 8. Germline V gives CDR1 MNHEY, CDR2 SMNVEV (reference sequence). The CDR3: CASSPLGTGVSPLHF. The CDR3 DNA follows: TGTGCCAGCAGTCCCCTGGGGACAGGGGTATCACCCCTCCACTTT.

CDR3 in amino acids: CAISGIGRAYEQYF. In nucleotides, the CDR3 is TGTGCCATCAGTGGTATCGGGAGAGCCTACGAGCAGTACTTC. The rearrangement joins TRBV10-3 to TRBJ2-7, with TRBD2 as a possible D gene (6 bases). There are 14 residues in the CDR3. V lost 4 bases to trimming and J lost 2 bases, with 12 bases between them. Germline V gene data show CDR1 as ENHRY and CDR2 as SYGVKD.

The rearrangement uses TRBV7-2 and TRBJ1-2; 7 bases fit TRBD1. Germline V CDR1 and CDR2: SGHTA, FQGNSA. This CDR3 region has 15 residues. V shed 2 bases, J shed 0 bases, and the junction held 3 bases outside the gene matches. CDR3 in DNA: TGTGCCAGCAGCTTAAAGACAGGGACTAACTATGGCTACACCTTC. Its translation is CASSLKTGTNYGYTF.

The chain has TRBV6-5 and TRBJ1-1, with 8 bases matching TRBD1. Germline assignment: CDR1 MNHEY and CDR2 SVGAGI. The V and J ends lost 11 bases and 0 bases, in that order; junction bases with no gene match: 8. This CDR3 region has 14 residues. The CDR3 loop is CACGQGLMNTEAFF. The CDR3 DNA sequence: TGTGCCTGCGGACAGGGATTAATGAACACTGAAGCTTTCTTT.

V gene TRBV5-4 combines with J gene TRBJ2-2, with 11 bases identical to TRBD2. V dropped 4 bases and J dropped 2; count of bases not matched to a gene: 4. Germline loops: CDR1 SGHNT, CDR2 YYREEE (reference sequence). The CDR3 is 16 amino acids. In DNA, the CDR3 is TGTGCCAGCAGCGTGGGACTAGCGGTTAACACCGGGGAGCTGTTTTTT. It yields the protein CASSVGLAVNTGELFF.

The chain employs TRBV7-9 and TRBJ2-5; perhaps TRBD2 as D (6 bases). This CDR3 has 12 amino acids. V was cut by 4 bases and J by 5 bases, with 8 bases left in between. Per the germline V gene, CDR1 is SEHNR and CDR2 is FQNEAQ (reference sequence). The CDR3 nucleotides are TGTGCCAGCAGCTCCGGAGGGGAGACCCAGTACTTC. Amino acids: CASSSGGETQYF.

In its sample, this clone was seen once. This chain links TRBV18 with TRBJ2-5; a possible D gene is TRBD2 (6 bases). The better agreement between TRBJ2-7 and the DNA end casts doubt on the J call. CDR1 and CDR2 (germline): KGHSH, LQKENI. The CDR3 has 15 amino acids. The CDR3 nucleotides are TGTGCCAGCTCACCACCTAGCCCCGTTAGCGGCGAGCAGTACTTC. Its translation: CASSPPSPVSGEQYF.